This is a list of T cell receptor beta chains from one sample in a study of blood T cell repertoires in COVID-19. Here immunoSEQ multiplex PCR was the method, and the copy in TCRdb shows in-frame clones only, minus some. The sample includes roughly 150,000 clones, roughly 90% seen only once; the top ten take 2.5% to 3%. Sequenced material: peripheral blood. Every receptor here comes from a man in his sixties with acute or convalescent COVID-19. The CDR3 runs from the conserved cysteine through the conserved F or W. D genes are given only for firm matches. Not every row has a clone size; where given, it reads once, few, many or a size class.

TGCGCCAGCACCGACCTAGGGGGCGCGAACTATGGCTACACCTTC CASTDLGGANYGYTF . TRBV5-1 TRBD1 TRBJ1-2 15
TGCGCCAGCAGCTTGGGGGCCAGAGGGACTAGCTTCGGCAATGAGCAGTTCTTC CASSLGARGTSFGNEQFF . TRBV5-1 TRBD2 TRBJ2-1 18
TGTGCCAGTAGTATAGATGGGGTCAGGGTCGATCAGCCCCAGCATTTT CASSIDGVRVDQPQHF . TRBV19 . TRBJ1-5 16
TGTGCCAGCAGCCGGACAGGGGGAGGATCACCCCTCCACTTT CASSRTGGGSPLHF . TRBV3-1/TRBV3-2 TRBD1 TRBJ1-6 14
TGCGCCAGCAGCCAAGATTTCAGGGTCTTCAATACGCAGTATTTT CASSQDFRVFNTQYF once TRBV4-3 . TRBJ2-3 15
TGTGCCAGTAGGGCTATTGGGCGGGGGGCGTACAATGAGCAGTTCTTC CASRAIGRGAYNEQFF . TRBV19 TRBD2 TRBJ2-1 16
TGTGCCACCAGTGAAGGGGGCGCATACGAGCAGTACTTC CATSEGGAYEQYF . TRBV11-1 TRBD1 TRBJ2-7 13
TGTGCCAGCAGTGAAGGCAAGGGGTTGAACACTGAAGCTTTCTTT CASSEGKGLNTEAFF once TRBV6-1 . TRBJ1-1 15
TGTGCCAGCAGCCAAGAGGCCGACAGGGGGTATTCACCCCTCCACTTT CASSQEADRGYSPLHF . TRBV4-2 TRBD1 TRBJ1-6 16
TGTGCCAGCAGCTTACTTGGGCAGGGGGTAAAAGCTTTCTTT CASSLLGQGVKAFF . TRBV11-2 TRBD1 TRBJ1-1 14
TGCGCCAGCAGCTTGGCGGGACAGATCACAGATACGCAGTATTTT CASSLAGQITDTQYF . TRBV5-1 TRBD1 TRBJ2-3 15
TGTGCCTGGATCCCGGACAGTTCCTACGAGCAGTACTTC CAWIPDSSYEQYF . TRBV30 . TRBJ2-7 13
TGTGCCAGCAGCCCCGGGGGATCAGGAGGTCCGGGTGAAAAACTGTTTTTT CASSPGGSGGPGEKLFF . TRBV7-9 . TRBJ1-4 17
TGTGCCATCAGTGATAACACAGATACGCAGTATTTT CAISDNTDTQYF . TRBV10-3 . TRBJ2-3 12
TGTGCCAGCAGCCTCCGCGCTAGCGACCTTACCTACAATGAGCAGTTCTTC CASSLRASDLTYNEQFF . TRBV5-5 . TRBJ2-1 17
TGTGCCAGCAGTTGGGAGTACAGCCCGTACGAGCAGTACTTC CASSWEYSPYEQYF . TRBV7-9 . TRBJ2-7 14
TGTGCCAGCAGCCGAATAACTCAGGGTGTGGACTACGAGCAGTACTTC CASSRITQGVDYEQYF once TRBV5-6 . TRBJ2-7 16
TGTGCCAGCAGCCGGACAGGGGTCAATCAGCCCCAGCATTTT CASSRTGVNQPQHF . TRBV2 TRBD1 TRBJ1-5 14
TGCGCCAGCAGCCAAGATGGCAGAGGGAGAGCTTTCTTT CASSQDGRGRAFF . TRBV4-1 . TRBJ1-1 13
TGTGCCAGCAGCGTCAACAGCAGGGGGCCGGATACGCAGTATTTT CASSVNSRGPDTQYF few TRBV11-2 TRBD1 TRBJ2-3 15
TGTGCCAGCGGAGTTTCAGTTATTTATGGCTACACCTTC CASGVSVIYGYTF . TRBV6-5 . TRBJ1-2 13
TGTGCCAGCAGTTTGGACAGGTACCACGAGCAGTACTTC CASSLDRYHEQYF . TRBV12-3/TRBV12-4 TRBD1 TRBJ2-7 13
TGTGCCAGCCGGGAGGGGGTTGAAAAACTGTTTTTT CASREGVEKLFF . TRBV2 . TRBJ1-4 12
TGTGCCAGCAGCTTGGGGGGGACAGCAATCGAGCAGTTCTTC CASSLGGTAIEQFF . TRBV5-4 TRBD1 TRBJ2-1 14
TGTGCCAGCAGCTCCACACAGGGACAAGAGACCCAGTACTTC CASSSTQGQETQYF . TRBV5-4 . TRBJ2-5 14
TGTGCCACCCAGGGGCCCTTGACAGATACGCAGTATTTT CATQGPLTDTQYF . TRBV24-1 . TRBJ2-3 13
TGTGCCAGAGCAGGGGTGAAGCCTTCCTACAATGAGCAGTTCTTC CARAGVKPSYNEQFF . TRBV6-6 . TRBJ2-1 15
TGTGCCAGCAGTGACCTCAGCGGCATTGACTATGGCTACACCTTC CASSDLSGIDYGYTF once TRBV2 . TRBJ1-2 15
TGTGCCAGTAGTATGGCCGGGACACCAAAACTGTTTTTT CASSMAGTPKLFF . TRBV19 . TRBJ1-4 13
TGTGCTAGTGGGTTTCCTCATCTTGGCCCACGAGGTCAGCCCCAGCATTTT CASGFPHLGPRGQPQHF . TRBV12-5 . TRBJ1-5 17
TGTGCCAGCAGTTTAGGGACAGGGTGGGGTGAAAAACTGTTTTTT CASSLGTGWGEKLFF few TRBV27 TRBD1 TRBJ1-4 15
TGTGCCAGCAGCCAAGTTGCTCAGGGAAGAGGCTACACCTTC CASSQVAQGRGYTF . TRBV3-1/TRBV3-2 . TRBJ1-2 14
TGTGCCAGTAGTATAAGCCCTTCTGGGGCCAACGTCCTGACTTTC CASSISPSGANVLTF . TRBV19 . TRBJ2-6 15
TGCGCCGGATACGGGACAGGGGGGATCCCTTATGGCTACACCTTC CAGYGTGGIPYGYTF . TRBV5-1 TRBD1 TRBJ1-2 15
TGTGCCTGGAGTTTCCGGTTGACAGGGGTTTACGAGCAGTACTTC CAWSFRLTGVYEQYF . TRBV30 TRBD1 TRBJ2-7 15
TGTGCCAGCAGTAAGACAGACAGAAATAATTCACCCCTCCACTTT CASSKTDRNNSPLHF . TRBV27 . TRBJ1-6 15
TGTGCCAGCAGCTTAACATTGAACACTGAAGCTTTCTTT CASSLTLNTEAFF . TRBV11-3 . TRBJ1-1 13
TGTGCCAGCAGCCTTACCCATGACAGGGCCTACGAGCAGTACTTC CASSLTHDRAYEQYF . TRBV7-9 TRBD1 TRBJ2-7 15
TGTGCCAGCAGCCAAGATCACGGGGTTGGCTACACCTTC CASSQDHGVGYTF . TRBV3-1/TRBV3-2 . TRBJ1-2 13
TGTGCCAGCGCCTCCGGGACAACGAAACAGTTCTTC CASASGTTKQFF . TRBV6-5 . TRBJ2-1 12
TGTGCCAGCAGCCCGGAGTGGGGCAGGCAAGAGACCCAGTACTTC CASSPEWGRQETQYF . TRBV7-9 . TRBJ2-5 15
TGTGCCAGCATCGAGTCGACAGCGAACACTGAAGCTTTCTTT CASIESTANTEAFF . TRBV2 . TRBJ1-1 14
TGCGCCAGCAGCTTGGGACAGGGACGGAATGAGCAGTTCTTC CASSLGQGRNEQFF . TRBV5-1 TRBD1 TRBJ2-1 14